This T cell receptor beta chain was sequenced for a study of persistence of HIV-infected CD4 T cells. V shed 5 bases, J shed 9 bases, and the junction held 7 bases outside the gene matches. This CDR3 has 13 residues. CDR1 and CDR2 (germline): SGHDN, FVKESK. Nonspecific anti-CD3/anti-CD28 bead stimulation represents the broad CD4+ T cell repertoire. Sorting of responding CD4+ T cells relied on upregulated CD40 ligand together with CD69. Adults with HIV-1 started suppressive ART while chronically infected. The immunoSEQ assay was version 4, run in survey mode. TCRdb's table, derived via immunoSEQ multiplex PCR, lists solely in-frame clones and lacks some. The table shows some 45,000 clones, with about 87% occurring only once. About this clone itself: Antigen unknown.

This sample comprised CD4+ T cells sorted from PBMCs after roughly 18-hour stimulation, obtained from a patient who received antiretroviral therapy. This chain links TRBV14 with TRBJ2-4; TRBD1 agrees at 7 bases. The clonotype originates from an adult woman with HIV who was CMV-seropositive. The CDR3 protein is CASSERTGGIQYF. CDR3 in DNA: TGTGCCAGCAGCGAACGGACAGGCGGCATTCAGTACTTC.